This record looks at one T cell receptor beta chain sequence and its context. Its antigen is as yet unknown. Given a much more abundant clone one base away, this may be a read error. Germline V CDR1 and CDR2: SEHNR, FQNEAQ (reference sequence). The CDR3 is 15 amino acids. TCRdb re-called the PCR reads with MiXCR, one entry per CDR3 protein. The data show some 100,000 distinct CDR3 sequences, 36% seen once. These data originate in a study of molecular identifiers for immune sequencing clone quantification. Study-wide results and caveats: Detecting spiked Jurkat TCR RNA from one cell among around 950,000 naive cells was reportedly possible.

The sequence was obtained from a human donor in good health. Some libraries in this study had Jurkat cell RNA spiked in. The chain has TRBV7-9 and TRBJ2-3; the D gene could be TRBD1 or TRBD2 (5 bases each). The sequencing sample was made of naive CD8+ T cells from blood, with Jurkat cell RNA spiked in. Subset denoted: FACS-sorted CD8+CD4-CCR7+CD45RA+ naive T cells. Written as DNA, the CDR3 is TGTGCCAGCAGCCTAATTGGGGGACGGGCAGATACGCTGTATTTT. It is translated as CASSLIGGRADTLYF. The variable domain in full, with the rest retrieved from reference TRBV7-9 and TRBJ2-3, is DTGVSQNPRHKITKRGQNVTFRCDPISEHNRLYWYRQTLGQGPEFLTYFQNEAQLEKSRLLSDRFSAERPKGSFSTLEIQRTEQGDSAMYLCASSLIGGRADTLYFGPGTRLTVL.